The 23 T cell receptor beta chains in this list originate from one sample, sequenced in a study of T cell repertoires in cytomegalovirus infection. These receptors are not linked to any known antigen. One entry per CDR3 protein results from TCRdb running MiXCR on the reads. The table has 300,000 or so distinct CDR3 sequences, 25% seen once. Sequencing used cultured PBMCs, obtained from culture after CMV antigen stimulation. Every receptor here comes from a human donor in good health (CMV status not recorded). Some clones in this sample may be carry-over from other donors' samples.

This clonotype was detected ten times or more. The V gene is TRBV7-6, the J gene TRBJ2-3, with 7 nucleotides matching TRBD2. CDR1 is SGHVS, CDR2 FNYEAQ, per germline. V lost 5 bases, J lost 6 bases, and 8 bases stayed unmatched. This CDR3 comprises 14 residues. The CDR3 spells CASSRAGDGDTQYF. In DNA, the CDR3 is TGTGCCAGCAGCAGGGCGGGGGACGGGGATACGCAGTATTTT.

V gene TRBV20-1 combines with J gene TRBJ2-1, with 12 bases fitting TRBD1. The CDR3 length is 13 residues. Germline CDR1 reads DFQATT; CDR2 reads SNEGSKA (reference sequence). The CDR3 DNA reads TGCAGGGCCGGGACAGGGGGCCAGAATGAGCAGTTCTTC. This encodes CRAGTGGQNEQFF.

V usage is TRBV7-2 and J usage is TRBJ1-3; tentative D call: TRBD1 (6 bases). The CDR3 covers 17 residues. The germline V gene encodes CDR1 SGHTA and CDR2 FQGNSA. With 2 bases removed from V and 0 bases from J, the gap between germline ends came to 14 bases. The CDR3 loop reads CASSLYVARGSGNTIYF. The CDR3 DNA is TGTGCCAGCAGCTTATATGTGGCCAGGGGCTCTGGAAACACCATATATTTT.

This chain connects TRBV6-2 or TRBV6-3 to TRBJ2-3; weak D call: TRBD1 (6 bases). The CDR3 has 13 residues. Trimming took 7 bases from V and 1 from J, leaving 9 bases between them. From germline, CDR1 is MNHEY and CDR2 SVGEGT. Written as DNA, the CDR3 is TGTGCCAGCAACGAGGGGGGCACAGATACGCAGTATTTT. This translates into CASNEGGTDTQYF.

The genes are TRBV7-2 and TRBJ2-3; 8 nucleotides line up with TRBD2. The CDR3 sequence is 14 residues long. The germline V gene encodes CDR1 SGHTA and CDR2 FQGNSA. V shed 2 bases, J shed 9 bases, and the junction held 7 bases outside the gene matches. CDR3 coding DNA: TGTGCCAGCAGCTTATCCCTGCGGGAGGAAACGCAGTATTTT. Its translation: CASSLSLREETQYF.

Notes on this clonotype: One base away lies a much larger clone, so this may be a sequencing read error. The V gene is TRBV7-9, the J gene TRBJ1-1; TRBD1 is a possible D gene (5 bases). The CDR3 is 14 amino acids. The V end was cut by 5 bases, the J end by 5 bases, with 15 bases between. Germline assignment: CDR1 SEHNR and CDR2 FQNEAQ (reference sequence). CDR3 residues: CASSTPLGETEAFF. Here the CDR3 DNA reads TGTGCCAGCAGCACTCCTTTGGGGGAAACTGAAGCTTTCTTT.

This chain uses TRBV29-1 with TRBJ2-2; 8 bases match TRBD2. Germline V gene data show CDR1 as SQVTM and CDR2 as ANQGSEA. V gave up 4 bases and J gave up 6 bases; unmatched junction bases: 4. This CDR3 has 13 residues. CDR3 coding DNA: TGCAGCGTTGTTAGCGGGAAGGCCGGGGAGCTGTTTTTT. Encoded protein: CSVVSGKAGELFF.

This clonotype was seen more than once but under ten times. V usage is TRBV7-2 and J usage is TRBJ2-7; the match to TRBD1 covers 7 bases. Germline CDR1 SGHTA, CDR2 FQGNSA. CDR3 length equals 14 residues. Trimming at V came to 2 bases and at J to 2 bases, leaving 3 bases not matched to a gene. The CDR3, as DNA: TGTGCCAGCAGCTTACACGGGACAGCCTACGAGCAGTACTTC. It encodes CASSLHGTAYEQYF.

This clonotype was seen repeatedly, ten times or more. The rearrangement links TRBV7-9 to TRBJ1-4; TRBD1 might be the D (5 bases). Between the trimmed V and J ends, which lost 3 bases and 5 bases, there was a span of 13 bases. There are 15 residues in the CDR3. Per germline, CDR1 SEHNR and CDR2 FQNEAQ (reference sequence). CDR3 residues: CASSLGRWENEKLFF. In DNA form, the CDR3 reads TGTGCCAGCAGCTTGGGACGGTGGGAAAATGAAAAACTGTTTTTT.

The chain carries TRBV14 and TRBJ1-2; D is unclear. The germline V gene has CDR1 SGHDN and CDR2 FVKESK. The CDR3 covers 17 residues. V shed 0 bases and J shed 6 bases, with 20 bases lying between them. CDR3 sequence: CASSQDDIYLYDHGYTF. DNA for the CDR3: TGTGCCAGCAGCCAAGATGACATTTATCTCTATGATCATGGCTACACCTTC.

The chain combines TRBV28 with TRBJ2-3; no reliable D call. Trimming shortened V by 2 bases and J by 6 bases, and 30 bases separated the two germline ends. Germline values: CDR1 MDHEN, CDR2 SYDVKM. The CDR3 contains 20 residues. CDR3 in DNA: TGTGCCAGCAGTTTAACCTTCTCCTCGCTAGTCGGCGGAGTGGGGGATACGCAGTATTTT. It translates to CASSLTFSSLVGGVGDTQYF. The full variable domain, its missing parts supplied by reference TRBV28 and TRBJ2-3, is DVKVTQSSRYLVKRTGEKVFLECVQDMDHENMFWYRQDPGLGLRLIYFSYDVKMKEKGDIPEGYSVSREKKERFSLILESASTNQTSMYLCASSLTFSSLVGGVGDTQYFGPGTRLTVL.

This clonotype came up a few times. V gene TRBV24-1 combines with J gene TRBJ2-1; possibly TRBD2 for D (6 bases). The CDR3 spans 14 residues. V was pared by 7 bases and J by 5 bases, with 14 bases between. Germline CDR1 KGHDR, CDR2 SFDVKD. The CDR3 nucleotides are TGTGCCACCAGGGGGACTCTCTCAAACAATGAGCAGTTCTTC. Amino acid sequence: CATRGTLSNNEQFF.

CDR3 sequence reads: CASSLARAYEQYF. The DNA of the CDR3 is TGTGCCAGCAGTTTAGCCAGAGCCTACGAGCAGTACTTC. The chain uses TRBV12-3 or TRBV12-4 and TRBJ2-7; D is ambiguous. The CDR3 runs 13 residues. V lost 0 bases to trimming and J lost 2 bases, with 5 bases between them.

The chain is built from TRBV5-6 and TRBJ2-5; D is undetermined. V was cut by 1 base and J by 2 bases, with 9 bases left in between. Per germline, CDR1 SGHDT and CDR2 YYEEEE. The length of the CDR3 is 14 residues. CDR3 DNA: TGTGCCAGCAGCTTGCTGAACAGTCAAGAGACCCAGTACTTC. This codes for CASSLLNSQETQYF.

The chain uses TRBV6-2 or TRBV6-3 and TRBJ2-7; D is possibly TRBD2 (6 bases). The germline V and J ends were trimmed by 3 bases and 2 bases, with 11 bases remaining between them. Germline loops: CDR1 MNHEY, CDR2 SVGEGT. CDR3 length equals 14 residues. CDR3 in amino acids: CASSYRGETYEQYF. The CDR3 bases are TGTGCCAGCAGTTATCGCGGGGAAACCTACGAGCAGTACTTC.

This chain links TRBV6-1 with TRBJ2-7; D may be TRBD2 (6 bases). V lost 6 bases and J lost 6, with 12 bases in between. CDR1 is MNHNS, CDR2 SASEGT, per germline. CDR3 length equals 12 residues. The CDR3 DNA is TGTGCCAGCAGATACGGGGGAGGCGAGCAGTACGTC. It codes for CASRYGGGEQYV.

This clonotype has just a few counts. The V and J genes are TRBV10-3 and TRBJ2-7, with D perhaps TRBD2 (5 bases). The V gene lost 6 bases and the J gene lost 5 bases, with 17 bases spanning the gap. The length of the CDR3 is 14 residues. CDR1 and CDR2 (germline): ENHRY, SYGVKD. The CDR3 loop is CAISEGLLTNEQYF. The DNA of the CDR3 is TGTGCCATCAGCGAAGGACTTCTTACAAACGAGCAGTACTTC.

The CDR3 loop reads CASSLGDMNTEAFF. CDR3 bases: TGCGCCAGCAGCTTGGGGGACATGAACACTGAAGCTTTCTTT. The chain couples TRBV5-1 to TRBJ1-1; TRBD1 is a possible D gene (6 bases). Trimming took 0 bases from V and 0 from J, leaving 6 bases between them. CDR1 is SGHRS and CDR2 is YFSETQ in the germline V gene. The CDR3 extends over 14 amino acids.

The genes are TRBV18 and TRBJ2-3, with 7 bases that match TRBD2. Germline values: CDR1 KGHSH, CDR2 LQKENI. The CDR3 runs to 16 residues. With V trimmed by 0 bases and J by 2 bases, 5 bases remained unmatched. The CDR3 protein is CASSPPGLPPTDTQYF. The CDR3 region has the DNA TGTGCCAGCTCACCACCGGGACTACCCCCCACAGATACGCAGTATTTT.

The genes are TRBV11-2 and TRBJ1-1, with D perhaps matching TRBD1 (6 bases). The germline gives CDR1 SGHAT, CDR2 FQNNGV. CDR3 length: 15 amino acids. V lost 0 bases, J lost 0 bases, and 8 bases lay in between. This CDR3 reads CASSLEGTLNTEAFF. DNA of the CDR3: TGTGCCAGCAGCTTAGAGGGGACACTGAACACTGAAGCTTTCTTT. Using reference TRBV11-2 and TRBJ1-1 for the parts outside the CDR3, the full variable domain is EAGVAQSPRYKIIEKRQSVAFWCNPISGHATLYWYQQILGQGPKLLIQFQNNGVVDDSQLPKDRFSAERLKGVDSTLKIQPAKLEDSAVYLCASSLEGTLNTEAFFGQGTRLTVV.

There are a few counts of this clonotype. The V gene is TRBV19, the J gene TRBJ2-1, with 9 bases that match TRBD1. Losses at the gene ends were 0 bases for V and 10 bases for J; bases not matched to a gene: 7. Per the germline V gene, CDR1 is LNHDA and CDR2 is SQIVND (reference sequence). This CDR3 is 15 amino acids long. As DNA, the CDR3 is TGTGCCAGTAGTATAGATTTACAGGGGGCTCGGGAGCAGTTCTTC. It specifies CASSIDLQGAREQFF.

V and J are TRBV23-1 and TRBJ2-3; perhaps TRBD2 as D (5 bases). TRBV23-1 is treated as an ORF (open reading frame) with a function not yet certain. V was shortened by 1 base and J by 2 bases, with 13 bases between the two germline ends. The CDR3 has 16 residues. The DNA of the CDR3 is TGCGCCAGCAGTCAATGTGGGCCCGGGAACACAGATACGCAGTATTTT. It is translated as CASSQCGPGNTDTQYF.

Here the CDR3 reads CASSLDPAGYTYEQYF. CDR3 nucleotides: TGTGCCAGCAGCTTAGATCCGGCAGGGTATACCTACGAGCAGTACTTC. The V call is TRBV7-2, the J call TRBJ2-7, with TRBD1 as a possible D gene (5 bases). Trimming removed 1 base from V and 2 bases from J, with 15 bases in between. The CDR3 runs to 16 residues. Germline assignment: CDR1 SGHTA and CDR2 FQGNSA.